Sequencing of this TCR beta chain was carried out in a study of identical twins. Each donor (without exception) was a healthy Caucasian. Turning to this clonotype: Its specificity is not known.

Study-level results: Within cord blood, abundant beta clonotypes carried fewer insertions, but memory repertoires showed no such trend.

Unique molecular identifiers were present on the cDNA, and a universal primer site came from template switching. TCRdb redid the calling of the 5' RACE reads with MiXCR, one entry per CDR3 protein. The sample yields fewer than 350,000 distinct CDR3 sequences, under 9.5% seen once. Germline V gene lookup returns CDR1 MNHEY and CDR2 SMNVEV (reference sequence). Trimming cost V 6 bases and J 4 bases, with 21 bases left between them. The CDR3 covers 16 residues. The same sample was also studied in work on yellow fever vaccine responses in identical twins. According to that study: Reportedly, twins showed a vaccine T cell response that looked partly convergent and partly personalized.

The receptor was isolated from a woman aged 18-29 years in good health. V is TRBV27 and J is TRBJ1-2; D possibly corresponds to TRBD1 (5 bases). The specimen sequenced was memory (CD45RO+) T cells sorted from blood. The CDR3 region has the DNA TGTGCCAGCAGCCCATCCCGAGTCCCCGGGGGCTATGGCTACACCTTC. Its translation is CASSPSRVPGGYGYTF.